This TCR beta chain was identified during a study of human T cells and chemical hapten exposure. Overall study: Upper-back patches of 0.01% DPC were read at 6 days.

TCRdb re-derived calls from the RACE reads in MiXCR, one entry per CDR3 protein. Of roughly 74,000 distinct CDR3 sequences listed, approximately 32% are singletons. V lost 4 bases to trimming and J lost 5 bases; unmatched junction nucleotides: 8. Germline assignment: CDR1 SEHNR and CDR2 FQNEAQ (reference sequence). This CDR3 region has 15 residues. Time point defined: patch test 1, 2 weeks after DPC sensitization. Stated treatment: therapeutic diphenylcyclopropenone sensitization with weekly scalp DPC. Patches went on only after blood had been drawn each time. It was from unfractionated whole blood that total RNA was extracted.

This receptor was taken from a man aged 40-55 years with alopecia areata. Some clones in this sample may be carry-over from other donors' samples. The chain couples TRBV7-9 to TRBJ1-1; 9 nucleotides align to TRBD1. Here the sequenced sample was whole blood, taken in connection with sensitization to the hapten diphenylcyclopropenone (DPC). The CDR3 DNA sequence: TGTGCCAGCAGCTCCGGAGGGACAGGGATGACTGAAGCTTTCTTT. This encodes CASSSGGTGMTEAFF.